This T cell receptor beta chain was profiled in a study of blood T cell repertoires in COVID-19. In the study overall: Whether acute or convalescent, the COVID-19 samples came from the United States, Italy and Spain. From T cells, B-cell-depleted T cells, or PBMCs came the material, which was cDNA or gDNA.

In the authors' workflow: By means of reference gene primer amplification, nucleated cell counts were estimated. The table came from immunoSEQ multiplex PCR; TCRdb's copy has only in-frame clones and leaves some out. Clone size and the V and J calls come from that table; the DNA yielded D and trimming. The sample comprises some 330,000 clones, around 87% of which are singletons, and approximately 4% rests with the top ten. Only a few counts were recorded for this clone. This CDR3 contains 14 residues. In germline, CDR1 is SGHRS, CDR2 YFSETQ. V shed 4 bases and J 10 bases; nucleotides not matched to a gene: 12.

The sequence was collected from a woman aged 45 to 65 with active or convalescent COVID-19. V gene TRBV5-1 combines with J gene TRBJ1-1, with 8 bases that match TRBD1. The specimen was peripheral blood. As DNA, the CDR3 is TGCGCCAGCAGCCCGCGACAGGGGTTTTCCGCAGCTTTCTTT. Amino acids: CASSPRQGFSAAFF.